There are a few counts of the clone carrying this T cell receptor (beta chain). Its matching antigen is unknown. This specimen comes from a study of response to subunit inactivated influenza vaccine. Whole-study findings and limits: New T cells are recruited in small numbers by each seasonal influenza vaccination, according to the authors' suggestion.

This CDR3 spans 12 amino acids. The V end was cut by 8 bases, the J end by 5 bases, with 15 bases between. Germline CDR1 is SQVTM and CDR2 is ANQGSEA. TCRdb fed the RT-PCR reads into MiXCR, producing one record per CDR3 protein. The data contain roughly 710,000 distinct CDR3 sequences, less than 15% of them singletons. The sequence was collected from a man aged 50 to 59 who received an inactivated influenza vaccine. The chain carries TRBV29-1 and TRBJ2-5; perhaps TRBD1 as D (5 bases). The sample here was PBMCs from blood, taken less than 15 days before vaccination. The DNA of the CDR3 is TGCAGCCTAGACCAGGGTGACGAGACCCAGTACTTC. This encodes CSLDQGDETQYF.